This T cell receptor (beta chain) was sequenced in a study of immune cell composition in non-small cell lung cancer. This CDR3 has 15 residues. Trimming removed 4 bases at V and 10 bases at J, with 18 bases between. From germline, CDR1 is SGHRS and CDR2 YFSETQ. The normal lung sample lay at least 3 cm, and maximally far, from the tumour. Study findings and constraints: No significant correlation existed between pack-years smoked and tumour clonality.

Concerning this clone: The target antigen is unknown.

The method was immunoSEQ multiplex PCR; TCRdb's version includes in-frame clones alone and lacks a portion of them. Here the sample spans under 20,000 clones, around 80% being singletons. This sample also appeared in a second study, on CD4 T cells in lung cancer. Per that study: CD4+ clones recognizing candidate mutation-encoded neoepitopes were isolated from blood.

This receptor was identified in a human donor with non-small cell lung cancer. The specimen was non-adjacent lung tissue. This chain joins TRBV5-1 and TRBJ1-6; D is possibly TRBD1 (5 bases). Here the CDR3 DNA reads TGCGCCAGCAGCGCGGACACGGCGGGAGGGTCACCCCTCCACTTT. Translating gives CASSADTAGGSPLHF.